The rows below give T cell receptor beta chains drawn from one sample of a study of blood T cell repertoires in COVID-19. Data came from immunoSEQ multiplex PCR; TCRdb stores just in-frame clones and leaves some out. In the table there are 150,000 to 200,000 clones, approximately 81% of which are singletons. The sequenced material came from peripheral blood. The receptors shown here come from a human donor with acute or convalescent COVID-19. The donor label of this sample is uncertain. CDR3s include the opening cysteine and the closing phenylalanine or tryptophan. A D gene is named only where the DNA matches it firmly. A row's size may be missing; if present it is once, few, many or a size class.

size,J,D,V,CDR3,DNA
.,TRBJ1-1,.,TRBV7-3,CASSTQGSTEAFF,TGTGCCAGCAGCACCCAGGGAAGCACTGAAGCTTTCTTT
.,TRBJ1-4,.,TRBV3-1/TRBV3-2,CASSTKRVEKLFF,TGTGCCAGCAGCACTAAAAGAGTGGAAAAACTGTTTTTT
.,TRBJ1-2,.,TRBV3-1/TRBV3-2,CASSQEAPGHGYTF,TGTGCCAGCAGCCAAGAAGCGCCAGGGCATGGCTACACCTTC
.,TRBJ2-7,.,TRBV27,CASSLESRREQYF,TGTGCCAGCAGTTTAGAGTCCCGAAGAGAGCAGTACTTC
.,TRBJ1-2,.,TRBV29-1,CSVTDPNYGYTF,TGCAGCGTTACAGACCCTAACTATGGCTACACCTTC
once,TRBJ1-3,.,TRBV7-9,CASSPKIRFGNTIYF,TGTGCCAGCAGCCCTAAGATCCGATTTGGAAACACCATATATTTT
.,TRBJ2-7,.,TRBV18,CASSPDRGNYEQYF,TGTGCCAGCTCACCGGACAGAGGCAACTACGAGCAGTACTTC
.,TRBJ1-2,.,TRBV6-5,CASRVRNYGYTF,TGTGCCAGCAGGGTGCGGAACTATGGCTACACCTTC
.,TRBJ1-2,.,TRBV6-5,CASRPPGAPGVYTF,TGTGCCAGCAGACCCCCAGGGGCCCCAGGGGTCTACACCTTC
.,TRBJ2-1,.,TRBV5-1,CASSSGTSSYNEQFF,TGCGCCAGCAGTTCCGGGACTTCGTCCTACAATGAGCAGTTCTTC
.,TRBJ2-3,.,TRBV27,CASSPPTSFGTDTQYF,TGTGCCAGCAGTCCGCCAACTAGTTTCGGCACAGATACGCAGTATTTT
.,TRBJ2-7,TRBD1,TRBV5-1,CASSSWTGAYEQYF,TGCGCCAGCAGCTCCTGGACAGGAGCCTACGAGCAGTACTTC
.,TRBJ1-2,TRBD1,TRBV2,CASRRDRVAGYTF,TGTGCCAGCAGACGGGACAGGGTGGCTGGCTACACCTTC
.,TRBJ1-2,.,TRBV14,CASSPTVYSYTF,TGTGCCAGCAGCCCTACAGTGTATAGCTACACCTTC
.,TRBJ1-5,TRBD1,TRBV6-2/TRBV6-3,CASSYSGGSQPQHF,TGTGCCAGCAGTTACTCAGGGGGCAGTCAGCCCCAGCATTTT
once,TRBJ2-1,TRBD2,TRBV5-5,CASSLPGLASSYNEQFF,TGTGCCAGCAGCTTACCGGGACTAGCAAGCTCCTACAATGAGCAGTTCTTC
.,TRBJ1-3,.,TRBV30,CAWSQKNTIYF,TGTGCCTGGAGTCAGAAAAACACCATATATTTT
.,TRBJ1-3,.,TRBV9,CASSVGLTSGNTIYF,TGTGCCAGCAGCGTAGGGCTTACCTCTGGAAACACCATATATTTT
.,TRBJ2-1,TRBD2,TRBV11-2,CASSSTLAGGPPYNEQFF,TGTGCCAGCAGCTCTACCCTAGCGGGGGGCCCTCCCTACAATGAGCAGTTCTTC
.,TRBJ2-3,.,TRBV3-1/TRBV3-2,CASSRLAGTDTQYF,TGTGCCAGCAGCCGCTTGGCTGGCACAGATACGCAGTATTTT
.,TRBJ1-6,TRBD1,TRBV27,CASSLRGLTTGPSPLHF,TGTGCCAGCAGTTTAAGGGGCCTAACGACAGGGCCTTCACCCCTCCACTTT
.,TRBJ1-1,TRBD1,TRBV4-1,CASSQDHNRGTEAFF,TGCGCCAGCAGCCAAGACCATAACAGGGGTACTGAAGCTTTCTTT
.,TRBJ2-3,.,TRBV28,CASSLRGRGSGPDTQYF,TGTGCCAGCAGTTTAAGAGGCAGGGGAAGTGGTCCAGATACGCAGTATTTT
.,TRBJ1-5,TRBD1,TRBV19,CASSIDGGQGSNQPQHF,TGTGCCAGTAGTATAGATGGGGGACAGGGGAGCAATCAGCCCCAGCATTTT
.,TRBJ2-1,.,TRBV4-3,CASSQEGRNEQFF,TGCGCCAGCAGCCAAGAGGGCAGGAATGAGCAGTTCTTC
many,TRBJ2-2,TRBD1,TRBV5-4,CASRTGTGVPGELFF,TGTGCCAGCAGGACCGGGACAGGGGTACCCGGGGAGCTGTTTTTT
.,TRBJ1-6,.,TRBV12-5,CASGLVLTQGLNSPLHF,TGTGCTAGTGGTTTGGTACTTACTCAGGGACTTAATTCACCCCTCCACTTT
few,TRBJ1-1,.,TRBV28,CASSLSSRGSTEAFF,TGTGCCAGCAGTTTATCCTCCAGGGGAAGCACTGAAGCTTTCTTT
.,TRBJ1-5,.,TRBV6-2/TRBV6-3,CASSSDKLLNQPQHF,TGTGCCAGCAGTTCCGACAAGCTCCTCAATCAGCCCCAGCATTTT
.,TRBJ2-2,TRBD2,TRBV5-4,CASSLTSGGTGELFF,TGTGCCAGCAGCCTGACTAGCGGGGGGACCGGGGAGCTGTTTTTT
.,TRBJ1-2,.,TRBV30,CAWSPGGGSGRYTF,TGTGCCTGGAGTCCGGGGGGGGGCAGTGGGCGCTACACCTTC
.,TRBJ2-3,.,TRBV18,CASSPGAGGGLRTDTQYF,TGTGCCAGCTCACCGGGCGCTGGTGGGGGACTCCGCACAGATACGCAGTATTTT
.,TRBJ2-7,.,TRBV4-3,CASSQDRGYEQYF,TGCGCCAGCAGCCAAGACAGGGGCTACGAGCAGTACTTC
.,TRBJ2-4,.,TRBV20-1,CSARPGNIQYF,TGCAGTGCTAGACCAGGGAACATTCAGTACTTC
.,TRBJ1-4,TRBD1,TRBV11-2,CASSLDWRQGVVEKLFF,TGTGCCAGCAGCTTAGACTGGAGGCAGGGGGTAGTTGAAAAACTGTTTTTT
once,TRBJ1-4,TRBD1,TRBV3-1/TRBV3-2,CASSQRQGGEKLFF,TGTGCCAGCAGCCAACGACAGGGAGGTGAAAAACTGTTTTTT
.,TRBJ2-1,.,TRBV6-4,CASSDLNGGLNEQFF,TGTGCCAGCAGTGACCTCAACGGGGGTCTAAATGAGCAGTTCTTC
.,TRBJ2-7,.,TRBV5-6,CASSGGWPPYEQYF,TGTGCCAGCAGCGGGGGCTGGCCTCCCTACGAGCAGTACTTC
.,TRBJ2-7,.,TRBV6-5,CASSGGTREQYF,TGTGCCAGCAGCGGAGGGACGCGGGAGCAGTACTTC
.,TRBJ2-1,.,TRBV25-1,CASRRGSGQFF,TGTGCCAGCAGGCGGGGTAGTGGACAGTTCTTC
.,TRBJ2-7,.,TRBV7-7,CASSLEAGPLYEQYF,TGTGCCAGCAGCTTAGAAGCGGGTCCTCTCTACGAGCAGTACTTC
few,TRBJ2-2,.,TRBV27,CASSFIEIRGTGELFF,TGTGCCAGCAGTTTCATAGAGATCCGAGGCACCGGGGAGCTGTTTTTT
.,TRBJ1-1,.,TRBV3-1/TRBV3-2,CASSRRGATEAFF,TGTGCCAGCAGCCGGAGGGGAGCCACTGAAGCTTTCTTT
.,TRBJ1-2,.,TRBV6-5,CASSYSNLGGYTF,TGTGCCAGCAGTTACTCGAACCTGGGCGGCTACACCTTC
.,TRBJ2-7,.,TRBV6-5,CASSPPGSTYEQYF,TGTGCCAGCAGCCCACCGGGAAGCACCTACGAGCAGTACTTC
.,TRBJ2-5,TRBD2,TRBV2,CASSGVLAGGRETQYF,TGTGCCAGCAGTGGGGTACTAGCGGGGGGTCGGGAGACCCAGTACTTC
.,TRBJ1-1,TRBD1,TRBV27,CASHRGLRTEAFF,TGTGCCAGTCACAGGGGGCTACGCACTGAAGCTTTCTTT
.,TRBJ1-1,.,TRBV6-5,CASSSQGRGNTEAFF,TGTGCCAGCAGTTCCCAGGGCAGGGGAAACACTGAAGCTTTCTTT
.,TRBJ2-5,TRBD1,TRBV2,CASRTGKETQYF,TGTGCCAGCCGGACAGGGAAAGAGACCCAGTACTTC
.,TRBJ2-2,TRBD2,TRBV14,CASSLGLAGITGELFF,TGTGCCAGCAGCCTAGGACTAGCGGGGATTACCGGGGAGCTGTTTTTT
.,TRBJ2-2,.,TRBV4-2,CASSQAEGYTGELFF,TGTGCCAGCAGCCAAGCGGAGGGGTACACCGGGGAGCTGTTTTTT
.,TRBJ1-5,TRBD1,TRBV19,CASSMGQGIYSNQPQHF,TGTGCCAGTAGTATGGGACAGGGGATTTATAGCAATCAGCCCCAGCATTTT
.,TRBJ2-1,TRBD2,TRBV2,CASSEGSGGFSYNEQFF,TGTGCCAGCAGTGAGGGGAGCGGGGGGTTCTCCTACAATGAGCAGTTCTTC